This T cell receptor (beta chain) was captured by sequencing in a study of vaccination effects on CD4 cells after COVID-19. Study details: Pools of viral peptides were used by the ViraFEST assay to expand antigen-specific CD4+ T cells ahead of sequencing. PBMC cultures contained two million cells per well, 9.5 to 10 IU/ml IL-2 and approximately 9.9 ug/ml peptides. It was a median of 72 days after the second dose that post-vaccine samples were obtained.

The repertoire was sequenced with immunoSEQ multiplex PCR; TCRdb's copy has only in-frame clones and lacks some. Of more than 60,000 clones listed, 70% to 75% are singletons. Remarks on this clone: Antigen unknown.

Trimming took 6 bases from V and 6 from J, leaving 13 bases between them. Per the germline V gene, CDR1 is LNHDA and CDR2 is SQIVND (reference sequence). The length of the CDR3 is 13 residues. Upon completion of 10 to 11 days in culture, CD4+ T cells were isolated. Vaccine administered to participants consisted of two doses of either BNT162b2 or mRNA-1273. Vaccine recipients lacked prior SARS-CoV-2 infection and had negative nucleocapsid antibodies. This chain uses TRBV19 with TRBJ2-3, with D possibly called TRBD1 or TRBD2 (6 bases each). The receptor was isolated from a human donor who received a COVID-19 vaccine. The sample consisted of CD4+ T cells from PBMCs cultured without peptide, taken after COVID-19 vaccination. The CDR3: CASRRRGRDTQYF. CDR3 bases: TGTGCCAGTAGACGAAGGGGGAGGGATACGCAGTATTTT.